This T cell receptor (beta chain) was observed in a study of beta chain features in type 1 diabetes. About the study: Patients looked much like healthy donors when it came to age, gender and cell yields.

The collection from each donor was one heparinised blood draw averaging roughly 0.11 L. Comment on this clone: Its antigen is undetermined.

Findings and limits, study-wide: A cDNA-based sequencing approach could over-represent cells with high TCR expression. Type 1 diabetes patients had fewer VDJ junction insertions and more deletions.

Every isolated RNA sample was fully reverse transcribed, so sequencing captured expressed TCRB transcripts. TCRdb's table, derived via immunoSEQ multiplex PCR, lists solely in-frame clones and lacks some. The sample includes approximately 170,000 clones, about 9.1% of them seen just once. The CDR3 contains 12 residues. CDR1 is SSHAT and CDR2 is FNYEAQ in the germline V gene (reference sequence). The chain recombines TRBV7-7 with TRBJ2-5, with D perhaps matching TRBD2 (6 bases). The receptor was derived from a young woman in good health. Sequencing was done on a sample of central memory CD4+ T cells from blood. The DNA of the CDR3 is TGTGCTAGCGGAGCGGACCAAGAGACCCAGTACTTC. This sequence encodes CASGADQETQYF.